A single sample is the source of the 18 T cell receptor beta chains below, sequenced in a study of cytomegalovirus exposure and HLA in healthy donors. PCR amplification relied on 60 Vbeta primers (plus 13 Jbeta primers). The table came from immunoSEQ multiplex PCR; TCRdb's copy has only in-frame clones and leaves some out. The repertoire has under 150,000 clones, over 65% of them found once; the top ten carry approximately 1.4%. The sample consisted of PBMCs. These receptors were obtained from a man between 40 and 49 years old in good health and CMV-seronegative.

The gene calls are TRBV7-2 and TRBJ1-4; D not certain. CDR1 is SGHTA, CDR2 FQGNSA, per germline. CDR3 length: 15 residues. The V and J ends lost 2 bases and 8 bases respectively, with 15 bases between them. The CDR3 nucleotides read TGTGCCAGCAGCTTAATTGGGAGGGTCGGGGAAAAACTGTTTTTT. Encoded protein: CASSLIGRVGEKLFF.

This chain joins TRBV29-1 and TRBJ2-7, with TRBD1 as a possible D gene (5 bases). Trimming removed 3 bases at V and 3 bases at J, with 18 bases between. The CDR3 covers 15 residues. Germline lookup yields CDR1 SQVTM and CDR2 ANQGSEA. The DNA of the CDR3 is TGCAGCGTTGAGATGGGGCAGTCCGCCGACTACGAGCAGTACTTC. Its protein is CSVEMGQSADYEQYF.

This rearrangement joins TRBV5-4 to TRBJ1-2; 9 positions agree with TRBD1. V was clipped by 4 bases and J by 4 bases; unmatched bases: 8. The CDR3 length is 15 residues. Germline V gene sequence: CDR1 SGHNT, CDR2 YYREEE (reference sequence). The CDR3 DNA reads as TGTGCCAGCAGCGCAAGACAGGGGGAGGGCTATGGCTACACCTTC. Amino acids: CASSARQGEGYGYTF.

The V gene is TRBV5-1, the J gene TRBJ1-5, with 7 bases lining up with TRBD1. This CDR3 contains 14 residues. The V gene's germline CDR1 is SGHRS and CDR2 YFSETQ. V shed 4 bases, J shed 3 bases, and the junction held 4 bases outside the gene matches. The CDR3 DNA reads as TGCGCCAGCAGCGAGGGGACAGCCAATCAGCCCCAGCATTTT. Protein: CASSEGTANQPQHF.

CDR3 nucleotides: TGCGCCAGCAGCGGGCAGGTCCTCTCTGGGGCCAACGTCCTGACTTTC. This gives the protein CASSGQVLSGANVLTF. The chain combines TRBV4-3 with TRBJ2-6; unclear D gene. The germline V and J ends were trimmed by 5 bases and 0 bases, with 11 bases remaining between them. CDR1 and CDR2 from the germline V gene are LGHNA and YSLEER. The CDR3 loop spans 16 amino acids.

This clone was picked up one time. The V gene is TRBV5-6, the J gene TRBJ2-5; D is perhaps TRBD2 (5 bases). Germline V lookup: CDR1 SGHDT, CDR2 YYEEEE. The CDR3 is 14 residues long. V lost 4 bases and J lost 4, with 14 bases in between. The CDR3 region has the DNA TGTGCCAGCAGCGGCCAAACCCGGGGAGAGACCCAGTACTTC. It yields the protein CASSGQTRGETQYF. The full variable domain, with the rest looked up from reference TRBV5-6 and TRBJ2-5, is DAGVTQSPTHLIKTRGQQVTLRCSPKSGHDTVSWYQQALGQGPQFIFQYYEEEERQRGNFPDRFSGHQFPNYSSELNVNALLLGDSALYLCASSGQTRGETQYFGPGTRLLVL.

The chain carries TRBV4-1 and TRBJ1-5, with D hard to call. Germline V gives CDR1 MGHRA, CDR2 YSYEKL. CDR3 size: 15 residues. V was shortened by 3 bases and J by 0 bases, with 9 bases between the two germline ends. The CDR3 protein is CASSQAELSNQPQHF. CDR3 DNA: TGCGCCAGCAGCCAGGCGGAGCTTAGCAATCAGCCCCAGCATTTT.

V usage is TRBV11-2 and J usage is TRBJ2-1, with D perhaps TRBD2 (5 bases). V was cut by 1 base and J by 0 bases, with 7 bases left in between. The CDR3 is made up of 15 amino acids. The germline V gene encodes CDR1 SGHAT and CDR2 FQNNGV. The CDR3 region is CASSLAAGSYNEQFF. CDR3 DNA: TGTGCCAGCAGCTTAGCTGCGGGCTCCTACAATGAGCAGTTCTTC.

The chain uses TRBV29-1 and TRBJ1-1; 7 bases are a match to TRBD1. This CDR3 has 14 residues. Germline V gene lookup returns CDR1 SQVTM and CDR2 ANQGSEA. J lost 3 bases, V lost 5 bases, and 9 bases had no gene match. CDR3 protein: CSVLGQEGYTEAFF. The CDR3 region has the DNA TGCAGCGTTCTAGGACAGGAGGGGTACACTGAAGCTTTCTTT.

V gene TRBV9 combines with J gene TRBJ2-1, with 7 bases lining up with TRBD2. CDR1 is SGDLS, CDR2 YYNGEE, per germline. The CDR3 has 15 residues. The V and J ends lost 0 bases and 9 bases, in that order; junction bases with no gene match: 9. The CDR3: CASSVGDGRRAEQFF. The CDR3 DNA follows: TGTGCCAGCAGCGTAGGGGACGGGAGGAGAGCTGAGCAGTTCTTC.

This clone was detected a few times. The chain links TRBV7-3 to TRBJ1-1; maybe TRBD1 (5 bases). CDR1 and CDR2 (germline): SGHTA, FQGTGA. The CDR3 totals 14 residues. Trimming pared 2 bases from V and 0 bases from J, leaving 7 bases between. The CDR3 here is CASSLGGVNTEAFF. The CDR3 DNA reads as TGTGCCAGCAGCTTAGGAGGGGTGAACACTGAAGCTTTCTTT.

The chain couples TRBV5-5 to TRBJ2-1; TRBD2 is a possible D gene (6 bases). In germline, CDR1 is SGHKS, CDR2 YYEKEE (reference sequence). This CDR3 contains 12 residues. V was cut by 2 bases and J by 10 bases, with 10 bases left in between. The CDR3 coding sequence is TGTGCCAGCAGCTTTGGAGGGTTGGAGCAGTTCTTC. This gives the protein CASSFGGLEQFF.

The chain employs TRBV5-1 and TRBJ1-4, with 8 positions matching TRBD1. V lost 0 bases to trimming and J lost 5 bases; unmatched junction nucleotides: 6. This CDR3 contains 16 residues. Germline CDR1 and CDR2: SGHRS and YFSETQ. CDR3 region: CASSLEQGGKNEKLFF. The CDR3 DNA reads TGCGCCAGCAGCTTGGAACAGGGGGGGAAAAATGAAAAACTGTTTTTT.

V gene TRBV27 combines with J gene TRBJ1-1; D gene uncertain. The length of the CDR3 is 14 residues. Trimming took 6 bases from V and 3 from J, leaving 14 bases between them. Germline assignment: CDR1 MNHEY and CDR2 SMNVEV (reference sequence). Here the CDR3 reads CASRPSVPYTEAFF. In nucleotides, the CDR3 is TGTGCCAGCAGGCCTTCGGTTCCGTACACTGAAGCTTTCTTT.

Here the CDR3 reads CASSVSRDQPQHF. The CDR3 DNA follows: TGTGCCAGCAGCGTAAGTAGAGATCAGCCCCAGCATTTT. The chain couples TRBV11-2 to TRBJ1-5; D gene unclear. Germline V gene sequence: CDR1 SGHAT, CDR2 FQNNGV. The CDR3 loop spans 13 amino acids. V was clipped by 5 bases and J by 5 bases, with 10 bases between them.

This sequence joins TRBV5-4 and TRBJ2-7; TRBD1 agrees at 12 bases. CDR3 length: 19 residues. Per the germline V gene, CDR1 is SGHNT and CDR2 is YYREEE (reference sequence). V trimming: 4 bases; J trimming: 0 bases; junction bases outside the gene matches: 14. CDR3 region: CASSRGTGGGGGTSYEQYF. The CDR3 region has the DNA TGTGCCAGCAGCCGCGGGACAGGGGGCGGCGGGGGGACCTCCTACGAGCAGTACTTC.

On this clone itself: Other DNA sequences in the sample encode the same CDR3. The DNA of the CDR3 is TGTGCCTGGAGTGTAGGGGCGGGAGTTACAGATACGCAGTATTTT. Encoded protein: CAWSVGAGVTDTQYF. The genes are TRBV30 and TRBJ2-3, with TRBD2 matching over 7 bases. V shed 0 bases and J 3 bases; nucleotides not matched to a gene: 6. Per germline, CDR1 GTSNPN and CDR2 SVGIG (reference sequence). This CDR3 comprises 15 residues.

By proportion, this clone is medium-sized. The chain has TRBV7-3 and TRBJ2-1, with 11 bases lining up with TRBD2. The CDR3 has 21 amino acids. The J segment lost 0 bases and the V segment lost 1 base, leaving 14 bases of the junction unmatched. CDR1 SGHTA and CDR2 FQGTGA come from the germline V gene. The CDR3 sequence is CASSLMPPLSGRDLSYNEQFF. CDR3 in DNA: TGTGCCAGCAGCTTAATGCCCCCCCTTAGCGGGAGGGATCTCTCCTACAATGAGCAGTTCTTC.